A single sample gave rise to the 2 T cell receptor beta chains below, sequenced in a study of cytomegalovirus exposure and HLA in healthy donors. Profiled with immunoSEQ multiplex PCR; TCRdb holds only in-frame clones, not every one. The sample shows about 150,000 clones, over 80% of them seen only once. Sequenced: PBMCs. Receptor source: a young man in good health and CMV-seropositive.

This clone was detected only a few times. The rearrangement uses TRBV13 and TRBJ1-2; D gene ambiguous. This CDR3 is built from 14 residues. V lost 5 bases and J 1 base, leaving 11 bases between the germline ends. Germline V gene data show CDR1 as PRHDT and CDR2 as FYEKMQ (reference sequence). The CDR3, as DNA: TGTGCCAGCAGCCCCCCGGAGATTAACTATGGCTACACCTTC. Translation: CASSPPEINYGYTF.

V is TRBV4-1 and J is TRBJ2-2, with D unresolved. The ends were cut back, 1 base at V and 7 bases at J, with 7 bases in the middle. Looked up from germline, CDR1 is MGHRA and CDR2 is YSYEKL. The CDR3 has 13 amino acids. The CDR3 sequence: CASSQVADGELFF. CDR3 nucleotide sequence: TGCGCCAGCAGCCAAGTGGCAGACGGGGAGCTGTTTTTT.